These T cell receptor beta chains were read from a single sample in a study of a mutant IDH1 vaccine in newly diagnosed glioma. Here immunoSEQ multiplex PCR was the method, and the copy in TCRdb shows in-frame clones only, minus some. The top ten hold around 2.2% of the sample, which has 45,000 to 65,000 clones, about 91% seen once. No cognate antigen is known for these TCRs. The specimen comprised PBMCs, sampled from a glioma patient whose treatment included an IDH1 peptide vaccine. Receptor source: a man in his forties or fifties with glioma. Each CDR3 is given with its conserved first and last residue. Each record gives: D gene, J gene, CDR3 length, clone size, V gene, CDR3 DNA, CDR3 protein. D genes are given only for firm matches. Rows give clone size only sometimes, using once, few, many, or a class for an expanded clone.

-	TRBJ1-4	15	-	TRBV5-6	TGTGCCAGCAGCTTGGAGCCAGGGAGGAGTGAAAAACTGTTTTTT	CASSLEPGRSEKLFF
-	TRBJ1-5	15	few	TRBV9	TGTGCCAGCAGCGTAGGGGCACAGAGCAATCAGCCCCAGCATTTT	CASSVGAQSNQPQHF
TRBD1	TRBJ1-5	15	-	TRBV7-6	TGTGCCAGCACCTCCGGGACAGGGAATCACCAGCCCCAGCATTTT	CASTSGTGNHQPQHF
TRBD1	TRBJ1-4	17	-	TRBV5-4	TGTGCCAGCAGCTCGGGCCGGGACAGGGGGCAGGGTGAAAAACTGTTTTTT	CASSSGRDRGQGEKLFF
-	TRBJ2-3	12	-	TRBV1	TGCACCAGCAGCGAATATGCAGATACGCAGTATTTT	CTSSEYADTQYF
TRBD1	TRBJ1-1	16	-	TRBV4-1	TGCGCCAGCAGCCAAAACCGGGACAGGGGCGCCACTGAAGCTTTCTTT	CASSQNRDRGATEAFF
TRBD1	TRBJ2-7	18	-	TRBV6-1	TGTGCCAGCAGTGTACGGACAGGGGGCGGCGCGGTTACCTACGAGCAGTACTTC	CASSVRTGGGAVTYEQYF
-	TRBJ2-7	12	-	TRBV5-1	TGCGCCAGCAGCCCGGTGGGGGTTCAGCAGTACTTC	CASSPVGVQQYF
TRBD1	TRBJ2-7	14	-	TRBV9	TGTGCCAGCAGCCCGAGGACAGGGGGCTACGAGCAGTACTTC	CASSPRTGGYEQYF
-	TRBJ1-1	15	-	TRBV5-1	TGCGCCAGCAGCCAGGGATTTGGGGGGAACACTGAAGCTTTCTTT	CASSQGFGGNTEAFF
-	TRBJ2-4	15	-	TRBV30	TGTGCCTGGAGTGTACAGCCGGACGGAGTGAGCATTCAGTACTTC	CAWSVQPDGVSIQYF
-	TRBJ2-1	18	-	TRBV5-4	TGTGCCAGCAGCTTGGGGGGTGGGACTTCGAGACGGGATCGGGGGCAGTTCTTC	CASSLGGGTSRRDRGQFF
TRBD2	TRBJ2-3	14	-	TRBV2	TGTGCCAGCTCAGCGGGAGGGAGCACAGATACGCAGTATTTT	CASSAGGSTDTQYF
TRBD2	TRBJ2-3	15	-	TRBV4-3	TGCGCCAGCAGCCAATCTGGACTAGAAGGAGATACGCAGTATTTT	CASSQSGLEGDTQYF
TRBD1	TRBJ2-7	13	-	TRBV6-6	TGTGCCAGCAGTTACACAGGGGGATACGAGCAGTACTTC	CASSYTGGYEQYF
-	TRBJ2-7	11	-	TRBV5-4	TGTGCCAGCAGCAGAGGACAGGAGCAGTACTTC	CASSRGQEQYF
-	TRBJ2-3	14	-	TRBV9	TGTGCCAGCGCCTTAGACGGTAACACAGATACGCAGTATTTT	CASALDGNTDTQYF
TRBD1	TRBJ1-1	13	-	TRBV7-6	TGTGCCAGCAGTTTTCAGGGGGCCGCTGAAGCTTTCTTT	CASSFQGAAEAFF
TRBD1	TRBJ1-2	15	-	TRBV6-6	TGTGCCAGCAGTTACCTCCGGGACAGGTCCTATGGCTACACCTTC	CASSYLRDRSYGYTF
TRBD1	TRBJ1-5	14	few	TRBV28	TGTGCCAGCAAGCCAGGGGGCGCAAATCAGCCCCAGCATTTT	CASKPGGANQPQHF
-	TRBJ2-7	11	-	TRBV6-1	TGTGCCAGCATCACCCTATACGAGCAGTACTTC	CASITLYEQYF
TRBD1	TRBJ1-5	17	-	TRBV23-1	TGCGCCAGCAGTTCGGACAGGGGGGAGTTTAGCAATCAGCCCCAGCATTTT	CASSSDRGEFSNQPQHF